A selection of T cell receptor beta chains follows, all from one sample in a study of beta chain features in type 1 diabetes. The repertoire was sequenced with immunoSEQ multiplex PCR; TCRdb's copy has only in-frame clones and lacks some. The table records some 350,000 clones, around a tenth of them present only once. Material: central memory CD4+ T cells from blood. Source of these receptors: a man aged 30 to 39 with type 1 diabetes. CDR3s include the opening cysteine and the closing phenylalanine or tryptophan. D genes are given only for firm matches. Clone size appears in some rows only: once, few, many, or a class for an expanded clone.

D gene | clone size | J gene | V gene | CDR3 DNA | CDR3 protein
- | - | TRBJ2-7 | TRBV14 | TGTGCCAGCAGCCAAGTCCTGGGTACCTGCGAGCGGTACTTC | CASSQVLGTCERYF
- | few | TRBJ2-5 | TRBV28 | TGTGCCAGCAGTTTCATGAACCCCATCGACAGCTACCTTAACCAAGAGACCCAGTACTTC | CASSFMNPIDSYLNQETQYF
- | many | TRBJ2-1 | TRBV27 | TGTGCCAGCAGTTGGGACGGGGAGCAGTTCTTC | CASSWDGEQFF
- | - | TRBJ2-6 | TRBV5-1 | TGCGCCAGCAGCTTGGGGCAGGTCGGCTCTGGGGCCAACGTCCTGACTTTC | CASSLGQVGSGANVLTF
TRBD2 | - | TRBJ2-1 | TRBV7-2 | TGTGCCAGCAGCTTAGTTGCTAGCGGGAGTTCGAATGAGCAGTTCTTC | CASSLVASGSSNEQFF
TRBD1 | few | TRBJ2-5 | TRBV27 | TGTGCCAGCTCTTGGACAGGTGGGCAGACCCAGTACTTC | CASSWTGGQTQYF
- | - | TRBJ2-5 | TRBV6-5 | TGTGCCAGCGGGGATCACGAGAAAGAGACCCAGTACTTC | CASGDHEKETQYF
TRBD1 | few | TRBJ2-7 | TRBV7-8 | TGTGCCAGCAGCTTAGGACAGGGGGCGTACGAGCAGTACTTC | CASSLGQGAYEQYF
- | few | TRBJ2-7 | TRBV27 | TGTGCCAGCAGTTTAAAGGTGGAGTACGAGCAGTACTTC | CASSLKVEYEQYF
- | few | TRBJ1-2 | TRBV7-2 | TGTGCCAGCAGCTTGTTGTCTAACTATGGCTACACCTTC | CASSLLSNYGYTF
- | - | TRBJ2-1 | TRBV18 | TGTGCCAGCTCACCGGCGAACCAAAATGAGCAGTTCTTC | CASSPANQNEQFF
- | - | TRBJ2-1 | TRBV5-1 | TGCGCCAGCAGCCAAGATCCCACCGATGGGACTGAGCAGTTCTTC | CASSQDPTDGTEQFF
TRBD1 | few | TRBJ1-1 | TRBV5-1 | TGCGCCAGCAGCTCAGGACAGGGAACGGGGAACACTGAAGCTTTCTTT | CASSSGQGTGNTEAFF
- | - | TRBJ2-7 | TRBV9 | TGTGCCAGCAGCCCCCGGGGGTTTTCCTACGAGCAGTACTTC | CASSPRGFSYEQYF
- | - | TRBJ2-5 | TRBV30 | TGTGCCTGGAGTTCACGGGGATTACAAGAGACCCAGTACTTC | CAWSSRGLQETQYF
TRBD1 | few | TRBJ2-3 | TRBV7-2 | TGTGCCAGCAGCTTCTATCAAGGACAGGGGGTTCCAGATACGCAGTATTTT | CASSFYQGQGVPDTQYF
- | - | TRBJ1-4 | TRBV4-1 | TGTGCCAGCAGCCTAGGACAGACAAATGAAAAACTGTTTTTT | CASSLGQTNEKLFF
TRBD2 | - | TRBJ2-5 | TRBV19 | TGTGCCAGTAGTCCCCCGGGAGGAAGGGCGTACTTC | CASSPPGGRAYF
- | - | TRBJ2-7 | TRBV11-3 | TGTGCCAGCAGCAAAGGGCCAGGCCAGGACGAGCAGTACTTC | CASSKGPGQDEQYF
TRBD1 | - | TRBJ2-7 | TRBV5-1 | TGCGCCAGCAGTTCGGGACAGGGAATCTACGAGCAGTACTTC | CASSSGQGIYEQYF
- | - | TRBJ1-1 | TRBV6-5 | TGTGCCAGCAGTTACTCTCCAGGGGAGACTGAAGCTTTCTTT | CASSYSPGETEAFF
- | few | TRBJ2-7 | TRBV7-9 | TGTGCCAGCAGCTTAATGGGAGTAGGGGAGCAGTACTTC | CASSLMGVGEQYF
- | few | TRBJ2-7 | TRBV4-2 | TGTGCCAGCAGCCTTTCTCTAGCGGCAGGGGGGGAGCAGTACTTC | CASSLSLAAGGEQYF
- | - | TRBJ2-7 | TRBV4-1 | TGTGCCAGCAGCCAAGATGGGACTGGGGGGCTCGAGCAGTACTTC | CASSQDGTGGLEQYF
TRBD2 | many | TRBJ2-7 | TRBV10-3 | TGTGCCATCAGTGAAATGACTAGCGGGAACGAGCAGTACTTC | CAISEMTSGNEQYF
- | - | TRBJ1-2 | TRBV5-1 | TGCGCCAGCAGCTTGGGTCAGGGAATCTATGGCTACACCTTC | CASSLGQGIYGYTF
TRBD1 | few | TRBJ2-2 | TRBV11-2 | TGTGCCAGCAGCTATTGGACAGGGGCGAACACCGGGGAGCTGTTTTTT | CASSYWTGANTGELFF
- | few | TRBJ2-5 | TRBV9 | TGTGCCAGCAGCTTCGGGACTGAAGAGACCCAGTACTTC | CASSFGTEETQYF
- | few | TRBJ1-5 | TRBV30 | TGTGCCTGGAGTGCTGCCTACCGGGATTATAGCAATCAGCCCCAGCATTTT | CAWSAAYRDYSNQPQHF
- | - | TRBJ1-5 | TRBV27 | TGTGCCAGCAGCTTAATGCCGAATCAGCCCCAGCATTTT | CASSLMPNQPQHF
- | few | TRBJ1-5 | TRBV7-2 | TGTGCCAGCAGCTTGGGCCCGGAGAGGAACCAGCATTTT | CASSLGPERNQHF
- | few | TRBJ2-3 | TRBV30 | TGTGCCTGGAGCCCGGCCTCGTGGGCAGATACGCAGTATTTT | CAWSPASWADTQYF
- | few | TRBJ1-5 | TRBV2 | TGTGCCAGCAGTGGGGGTTCGAATCAGCCCCAGCATTTT | CASSGGSNQPQHF
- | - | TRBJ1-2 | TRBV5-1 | TGCGCCAGCTTTGACAGCGTTAACTATGGCTACACCTTC | CASFDSVNYGYTF
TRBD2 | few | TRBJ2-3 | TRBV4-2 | TGTGCCAGCAGCCTAGGACTAGGGACTAGCGGAACTACAGATACGCAGTATTTT | CASSLGLGTSGTTDTQYF
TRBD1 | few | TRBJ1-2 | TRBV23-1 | TGCGCCAGCAGTCAATCCGGGACAGGGAAAAGACACAACTATGGCTACACCTTC | CASSQSGTGKRHNYGYTF
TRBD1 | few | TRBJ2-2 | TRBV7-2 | TGTGCCAGCAGCTCCGGGACAGGGAACAATCGAAAAACCGGGGAGCTGTTTTTT | CASSSGTGNNRKTGELFF
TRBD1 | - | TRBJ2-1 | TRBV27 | TGTGCCAGCAGTTCTCCGGGACAGACCAATGAGCAGTTCTTC | CASSSPGQTNEQFF
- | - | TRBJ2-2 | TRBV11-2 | TGTGCCAGCAACCTGCGAAGGGGGGCCCTTGTCGGGGAGCTGTTTTTT | CASNLRRGALVGELFF
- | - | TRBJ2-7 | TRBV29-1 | TGCAGCGTTGATGGGGCAGGGGGGTCCTACGAGCAGTACTTC | CSVDGAGGSYEQYF
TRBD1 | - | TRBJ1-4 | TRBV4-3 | TGCGCCAGCAGCCAAGATCTAACAGGGGCTAATGAAAAACTGTTTTTT | CASSQDLTGANEKLFF
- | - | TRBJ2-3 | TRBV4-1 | TGTGCCAGCAGCCAAGTAGGGCAGGGTGTCGCAGATACGCAGTATTTT | CASSQVGQGVADTQYF
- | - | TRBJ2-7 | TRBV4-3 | TGCGCCAGCAGCCAAGAGCGGGCAGACCCCTCCTACGAGCAGTACTTC | CASSQERADPSYEQYF
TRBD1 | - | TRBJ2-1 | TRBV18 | TGTGCCAGCTCACCAGTCGAAGGGGGCGTATACAATGAGCAGTTCTTC | CASSPVEGGVYNEQFF
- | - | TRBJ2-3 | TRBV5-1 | TGCGCCAGCAGCCTCCCTTCTTCAGATACGCAGTATTTT | CASSLPSSDTQYF
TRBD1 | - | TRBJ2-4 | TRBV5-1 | TGCGCCAGCAGCTCCCCCGGGACAGGGAACATTCAGTACTTC | CASSSPGTGNIQYF
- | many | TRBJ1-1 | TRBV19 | TGTGCCAGTAGTCCTCATTCGACCGGCGCTGAAGCTTTCTTT | CASSPHSTGAEAFF
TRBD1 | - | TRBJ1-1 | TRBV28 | TGTGCCAGCAGTGGCGGGACAGACTTGGGAGCTTTCTTT | CASSGGTDLGAFF